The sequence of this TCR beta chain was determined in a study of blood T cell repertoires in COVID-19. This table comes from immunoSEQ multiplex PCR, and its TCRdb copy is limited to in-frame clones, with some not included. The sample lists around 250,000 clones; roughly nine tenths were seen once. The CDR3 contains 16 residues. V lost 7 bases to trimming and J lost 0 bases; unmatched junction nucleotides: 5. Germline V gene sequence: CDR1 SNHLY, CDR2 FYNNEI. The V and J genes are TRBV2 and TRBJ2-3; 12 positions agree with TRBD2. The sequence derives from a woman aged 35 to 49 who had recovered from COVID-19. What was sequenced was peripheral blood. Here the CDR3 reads CASKTSGGLSTDTQYF. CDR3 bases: TGTGCCAGCAAGACTAGCGGGGGCTTGAGCACAGATACGCAGTATTTT.